This T cell receptor (beta chain) originates from a study of T cells in localized non-small cell lung cancer (dated by TCRdb to the early 2020s). For the study in its entirety: The study examined T cell repertoires in roughly 240 patients with early-stage NSCLC and compared tumors with uninvolved tumor-adjacent lungs. The cohort was made up of hundreds of treatment-naive NSCLC patients whose localized lung tumors had been resected. The mean age of the NSCLC patients was around 67 years, with approximately 130 men and around 110 women.

The immunoSEQ Assay was used to sequence TCR beta CDR3 regions from DNA. Per the source publication's procedure: To compute T cell density, TCR beta template counts were normalized to usable DNA, which was estimated by amplifying housekeeping genes. Richness was estimated with the preseqR package, extrapolating to 400,000 templates for PBMC samples and 120,000 templates for tissue samples. Clonality was defined by subtracting Pielou's evenness from one. Tissue-enriched TCRs were identified through differential abundance testing performed on productive amino-acid clonotypes, with a minimum total count of 5 and an alpha of 0.1. The Jaccard Index and the Morisita Overlap Index were used to measure repertoire overlap between compartments. GLIPH grouped TCR beta CDR3s together with public tetramer-defined viral CDR3s, and a viral motif had to include at least three viral sequences and also show V-gene enrichment. TCRdb holds this immuneACCESS table with in-frame rearrangements only. Some clones are missing; in checked studies, unresolved V genes explain under half, and the rest has no known cause. V and J calls and clone size are as listed in that table; D and trimming were resolved from the DNA. The sample includes roughly 3,000 clones, with more than 25% observed a single time. Together, the top ten hold around 9.6% of the sample.

The CDR3 runs 13 residues from the cysteine to the phenylalanine. Just CDR3 DNA is preserved here, 39 bases in frame from base 1. From a lookup of the germline V gene, CDR1 and CDR2 are MNHGY and SAAAGT. V is shortened by 11 bases, J by 1 base, and the region joining them spans 14 bases. This clone showed up just a few times. Its antigen is unknown. Per-base quality was not reported, and no clone a single base away is much larger than it. At diagnosis, tumor, uninvolved tumor-adjacent lung and peripheral blood were collected and then preserved as a mix of FFPE and fresh-frozen material. The paper's findings and limits, for the study overall: A median of 57 of the top 100 tumor clones were detected in paired uninvolved adjacent lung, and some 30 of these tumor clones were also found among the top 100 clones of the paired uninvolved adjacent lung. Uninvolved tumor-adjacent lung showed the highest T cell clonality, higher than tumor, which suggests more focused antigenic responses in the uninvolved tumor-adjacent lung. Multi-region tumor sequencing was not performed, so intratumor heterogeneity could not be excluded. Longer overall survival was associated with higher T cell density in blood, whereas shorter survival was associated with higher clonality in adjacent lung. Because of the exploratory design, TCR variables were selected using unadjusted p-values without false-discovery rate correction.

The V and J segments used are TRBV6-8 and TRBJ1-1; TRBD1 is perhaps the D gene, given 6 matching bases. The sample consisted of lung tumor tissue, taken before any cancer treatment. This receptor was identified in a man between 40 and 75 years old with stage I lung adenocarcinoma. CDR3 sequence: CAFRGERNTEAFF. The DNA reads as follows: TGTGCCTTCAGGGGCGAAAGGAACACTGAAGCTTTCTTT.